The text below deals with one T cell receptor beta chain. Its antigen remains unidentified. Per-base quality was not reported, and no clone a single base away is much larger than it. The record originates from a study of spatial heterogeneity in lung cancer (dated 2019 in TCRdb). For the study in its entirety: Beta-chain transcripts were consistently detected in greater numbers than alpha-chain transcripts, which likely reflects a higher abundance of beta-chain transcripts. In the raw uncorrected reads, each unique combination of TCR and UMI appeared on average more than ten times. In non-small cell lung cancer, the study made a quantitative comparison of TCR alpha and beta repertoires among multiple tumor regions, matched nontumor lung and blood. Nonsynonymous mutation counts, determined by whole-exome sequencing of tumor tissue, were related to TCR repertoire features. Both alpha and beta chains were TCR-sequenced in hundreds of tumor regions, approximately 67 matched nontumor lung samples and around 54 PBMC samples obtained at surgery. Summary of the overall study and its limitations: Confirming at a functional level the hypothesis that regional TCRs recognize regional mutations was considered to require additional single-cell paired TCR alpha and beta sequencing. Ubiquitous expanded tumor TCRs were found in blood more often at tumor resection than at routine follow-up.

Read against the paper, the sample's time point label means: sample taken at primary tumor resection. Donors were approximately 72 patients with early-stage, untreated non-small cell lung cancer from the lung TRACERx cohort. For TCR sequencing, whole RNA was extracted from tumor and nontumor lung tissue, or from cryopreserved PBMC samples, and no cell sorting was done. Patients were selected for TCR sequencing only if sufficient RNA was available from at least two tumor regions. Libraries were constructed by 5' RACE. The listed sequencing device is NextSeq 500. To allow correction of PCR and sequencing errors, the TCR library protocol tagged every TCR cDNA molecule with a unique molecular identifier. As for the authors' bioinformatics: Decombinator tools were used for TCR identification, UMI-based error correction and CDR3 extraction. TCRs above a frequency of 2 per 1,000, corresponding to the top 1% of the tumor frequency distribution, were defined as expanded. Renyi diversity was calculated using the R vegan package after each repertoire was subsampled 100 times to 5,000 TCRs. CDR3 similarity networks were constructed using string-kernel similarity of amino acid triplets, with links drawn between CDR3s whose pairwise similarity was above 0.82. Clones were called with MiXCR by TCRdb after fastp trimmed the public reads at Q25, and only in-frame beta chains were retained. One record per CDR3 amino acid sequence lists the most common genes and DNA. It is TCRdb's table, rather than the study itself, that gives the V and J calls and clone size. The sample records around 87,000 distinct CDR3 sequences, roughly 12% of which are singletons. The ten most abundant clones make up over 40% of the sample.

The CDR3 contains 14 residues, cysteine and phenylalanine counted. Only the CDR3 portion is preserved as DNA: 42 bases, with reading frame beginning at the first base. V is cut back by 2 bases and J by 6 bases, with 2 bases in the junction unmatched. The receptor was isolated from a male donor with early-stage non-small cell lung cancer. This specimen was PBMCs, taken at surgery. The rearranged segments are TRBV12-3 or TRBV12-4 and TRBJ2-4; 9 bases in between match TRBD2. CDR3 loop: CASSLSGGINIQYF. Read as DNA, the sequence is TGTGCCAGCAGTTTAAGCGGGGGGATAAACATTCAGTACTTC.